Detailed here is one T cell receptor (beta chain). What it recognizes is unknown. Sequencing of TCR beta, carried out with a high-throughput approach, was applied to CD8+ and CD4+ T cells from the blood. The sample comes from a study of CD8 T cells in Susac syndrome. Overall study context: Susac syndrome patients were untreated, on corticosteroids with some adding intravenous immunoglobulin, or on intravenous immunoglobulin only.

Study-level results: There was no clonal expansion in the CD4+ T cell repertoires of Susac syndrome.

cDNA came from about 0.5 to 1 ug RNA primed by random hexamers. Across 54 Vbeta and 13 Jbeta, TCR beta CDR3 was amplified with immunoSEQ multiplex PCR. TCRdb re-derived calls from the immunoSEQ multiplex PCR reads in MiXCR, one entry per CDR3 protein. Seen here are hundreds of thousands of distinct CDR3 sequences, less than 96% observed once, and the top ten hold approximately 0.1%. The V gene lost 7 bases and the J gene lost 5 bases, with 14 bases spanning the gap. CDR3 size: 14 residues. This sequence originates from a human donor with Susac syndrome. The sequenced sample consisted of CD4+ T cells from PBMCs. The V and J genes are TRBV12-3 or TRBV12-4 and TRBJ2-2; D possibly matches TRBD1 or TRBD2 (6 bases each). This CDR3 is CASNRGLLTGELFF. The CDR3 DNA is TGTGCCAGCAATCGGGGGCTATTGACCGGGGAGCTGTTTTTT.